The 10 T cell receptor beta chains in this list originate from one sample, sequenced in a study of T cells in Graves' hyperthyroidism and ophthalmopathy. RNA transcripts provided the source from which TCR beta CDR3 regions were amplified. A set of HTBI primers served as the primers for a first-round RT-PCR of the TCR CDR3. Via MiXCR, TCRdb re-called the multiplex PCR reads, giving one row per CDR3 protein. The data show roughly 720,000 distinct CDR3 sequences, with 17% seen just once and 15% to 18% held by the top ten. The sequenced sample was blood. The receptors derive from a man aged 50-60 years with Graves' hyperthyroidism.

This clonotype was seen repeatedly, ten times or more. The J gene is TRBJ2-7, the V gene TRBV28; D gene ambiguous. The CDR3 sequence is 14 residues long. With 7 bases removed from V and 2 bases from J, the gap between germline ends came to 15 bases. From germline, CDR1 is MDHEN and CDR2 SYDVKM. The CDR3 bases are TGTGCCAGCAACGACTCTAACCCTCCCTACGAGCAGTACTTC. Its protein product is CASNDSNPPYEQYF.

This clonotype was seen repeatedly, ten times or more. V and J are TRBV7-9 and TRBJ1-4; 9 bases agree with TRBD1. Trimming took 6 bases from V and 6 from J; bases not matched to a gene: 8. Germline lookup yields CDR1 SEHNR and CDR2 FQNEAQ (reference sequence). The CDR3 extends over 15 amino acids. CDR3 nucleotide sequence: TGTGCCAGCAGTCATTACCGGGACAGGGATGAAAAACTGTTTTTT. Translating it yields CASSHYRDRDEKLFF.

This chain uses TRBV29-1 with TRBJ2-3; the D call may be TRBD1 or TRBD2 (5 bases each). CDR3 length: 12 residues. V dropped 5 bases and J dropped 3 bases, with 9 bases sitting between them. Germline V gene sequence: CDR1 SQVTM, CDR2 ANQGSEA. The CDR3 spells CSVLGTTDTQYF. CDR3 bases: TGCAGCGTTCTAGGGACGACAGATACGCAGTATTTT.

This clonotype was recorded many times. V is TRBV6-1 and J is TRBJ2-2; 15 bases fit TRBD2. CDR1 is MNHNS and CDR2 is SASEGT in the germline V gene. Trimming cost V 6 bases and J 7 bases; bases outside gene matches: 3. The CDR3 is 15 amino acids. CDR3 amino acids: CASSQGLAGGGELFF. DNA for the CDR3: TGTGCCAGCAGCCAGGGACTAGCGGGAGGCGGGGAGCTGTTTTTT.

This clonotype was seen more than once but under ten times. The chain employs TRBV20-1 and TRBJ2-4; TRBD2 might be the D (6 bases). Trimming took off 0 bases at V and 0 bases at J, with 12 bases between the two ends. The CDR3 runs to 16 residues. Germline values: CDR1 DFQATT, CDR2 SNEGSKA (reference sequence). CDR3 DNA sequence: TGCAGTGCTAGAGATATGGGGGGACTAGCCAAAAACATTCAGTACTTC. Encoded protein: CSARDMGGLAKNIQYF.

This clonotype was counted ten times or more. The chain recombines TRBV6-2 or TRBV6-3 with TRBJ2-7, with 7 bases fitting TRBD2. The junction had 9 bases not matched to a gene; V was cut back by 4 bases and J by 3 bases. Looked up from germline, CDR1 is MNHEY and CDR2 is SVGEGT. The CDR3 contains 15 residues. The CDR3 protein is CASSFNSGPFYEQYF. DNA of the CDR3: TGTGCCAGCAGTTTCAATAGCGGGCCCTTCTACGAGCAGTACTTC.

Many counts were recorded for this clonotype. The chain joins TRBV6-2 or TRBV6-3 to TRBJ2-7; 11 nucleotides agree with TRBD2. J lost 3 bases, V lost 4 bases, and 5 bases had no gene match. The CDR3 totals 15 residues. CDR1 is MNHEY, CDR2 SVGEGT, per germline. The CDR3 DNA reads TGTGCCAGCAGTTCCCTGACTAGCGGGATCTACGAGCAGTACTTC. As protein: CASSSLTSGIYEQYF.

This clonotype was detected a few times. The chain links TRBV15 to TRBJ2-1, with a tentative D call TRBD1 (6 bases). The V gene's germline CDR1 is LNHNV and CDR2 YYDKDF (reference sequence). This CDR3 has 14 amino acids. Trimming pared 8 bases from V and 7 bases from J, leaving 18 bases between. DNA of the CDR3: TGTGCCACCTCATTGAGGACAGTTGGAAATGAGCAGTTCTTC. It specifies CATSLRTVGNEQFF.

This clonotype showed up many times. This sequence joins TRBV6-6 and TRBJ1-2; 7 bases are a match to TRBD1. Per the germline V gene, CDR1 is MNHNY and CDR2 is SVGAGI (reference sequence). The CDR3 covers 15 residues. V trimming: 2 bases; J trimming: 7 bases; junction bases outside the gene matches: 10. CDR3 bases: TGTGCCAGCAGTTACCTCATCAGGGGGAATTGTGGCTACACCTTC. Its translation: CASSYLIRGNCGYTF.

Points on this clonotype: Possible read error: a much larger clone is one base away. V gene TRBV24-1 combines with J gene TRBJ1-2, with 7 bases aligning to TRBD1. This CDR3 region has 13 residues. The germline CDR1 and CDR2 sequences are KGHDR and SFDVKD. CDR3 protein: CPTSDRQGLGYTF. For the CDR3, the DNA is TGTCCCACCAGTGATCGACAGGGTTTGGGCTACACCTTC.